The 28 T cell receptor beta chains in this list originate from one sample, sequenced in a study of blood T cells in healthy people across ages. Together with a sample-barcoded 5' primer, a J-beta primer mix was included in a second PCR lasting about 7 to 11 cycles. TCRdb processed the 5' RACE reads anew with MiXCR; each CDR3 protein has one entry. The sample includes 800,000 to 950,000 distinct CDR3 sequences, approximately 32% of them seen just once. This sample was also put to use in a study of T cells of mothers and their children.

The sequenced sample was blood. The receptors were sampled from a woman in her forties in good health.

The table lists this clonotype with a count of one. This chain joins TRBV6-5 and TRBJ2-5; possibly TRBD2 for D (6 bases). The CDR3 runs to 15 residues. CDR1 and CDR2 from the germline V gene are MNHEY and SVGAGI. The V gene lost 2 bases and the J gene lost 11 bases, with 21 bases spanning the gap. The CDR3 DNA is TGTGCCAGCAGTTACGGGGGGTTAGGGACCTACAAGCAGTACTTC. This translates into CASSYGGLGTYKQYF.

V usage is TRBV5-1 and J usage is TRBJ2-2, with D maybe TRBD2 (6 bases). Germline CDR1 reads SGHRS; CDR2 reads YFSETQ. V lost 4 bases and J lost 2, with 12 bases in between. The length of the CDR3 is 15 residues. Here the CDR3 reads CASSPGTFNTGELFF. DNA of the CDR3: TGCGCCAGCAGCCCCGGGACTTTCAACACCGGGGAGCTGTTTTTT.

This clonotype was picked up many times. This CDR3 is CASIEGQETQYF. The CDR3 DNA is TGTGCCAGCATTGAGGGGCAAGAGACCCAGTACTTC. The chain couples TRBV2 to TRBJ2-5; TRBD1 or TRBD2 may be the D gene (5 bases each). V shed 7 bases and J shed 2 bases, with 8 bases lying between them. Germline V gene sequence: CDR1 SNHLY, CDR2 FYNNEI. The CDR3 contains 12 residues.

At least ten counts were recorded for this clonotype. This chain links TRBV9 with TRBJ2-3; D remains unclear. There are 14 residues in the CDR3. CDR1 is SGDLS and CDR2 is YYNGEE in the germline V gene. V was trimmed by 4 bases and J by 1 base, leaving 10 bases between them. CDR3 sequence (DNA): TGTGCCAGCAGCCCGCAAAGGGGCACAGATACGCAGTATTTT. Its translation: CASSPQRGTDTQYF.

Points on this clonotype: This sequence may be a read error, since a much larger clone differs from it by one base. The CDR3 loop reads CASSPGRLYF. For the CDR3, the DNA is TGTGCCAGCAGCCCGGGACGGTTGTATTTT. The gene calls are TRBV7-2 and TRBJ2-3, with D perhaps matching TRBD1 or TRBD2 (5 bases each). Germline lookup yields CDR1 SGHTA and CDR2 FQGNSA. The CDR3 consists of 10 residues. V lost 5 bases and J lost 14, with 11 bases in between. Drawing the rest from reference TRBV7-2 and TRBJ2-3, the complete variable domain is GAGVSQSPSNKVTEKGKDVELRCDPISGHTALYWYRQSLGQGLEFLIYFQGNSAPDKSGLPSDRFSAERTGGSVSTLTIQRTQQEDSAVYLCASSPGRLYFGPGTRLTVL.

The CDR3 sequence is CASSARDSSYEQYF. As DNA, the CDR3 is TGTGCCAGCAGCGCGCGGGACAGCTCCTACGAGCAGTACTTC. The chain combines TRBV7-6 with TRBJ2-7; D is perhaps TRBD1 (7 bases). Deletions cut 5 bases from V and 0 bases from J, with 11 bases between. CDR1 SGHVS and CDR2 FNYEAQ come from the germline V gene. This CDR3 has 14 residues.

V gene TRBV20-1 combines with J gene TRBJ1-1, with 7 bases lining up with TRBD1. Germline assignment: CDR1 DFQATT and CDR2 SNEGSKA (reference sequence). The CDR3 runs to 13 residues. Germline trimming cut 6 bases from V and 2 bases from J; bases unmatched to any gene: 6. CDR3 nucleotides: TGCAGTGCCGAAACAGGGGTCAACACTGAAGCTTTCTTT. It encodes CSAETGVNTEAFF.

This clonotype was observed a single time. The chain carries TRBV5-1 and TRBJ2-3; 8 positions match TRBD1. CDR3 length equals 16 residues. V was clipped by 0 bases and J by 2 bases; unmatched bases: 5. Germline CDR1 SGHRS, CDR2 YFSETQ. The CDR3 sequence: CASSLVQGADTDTQYF. In DNA, the CDR3 is TGCGCCAGCAGCTTGGTGCAGGGGGCAGACACAGATACGCAGTATTTT.

This clonotype was seen a handful of times. This chain connects TRBV4-2 to TRBJ2-5, with a weak D call TRBD2 (6 bases). Looked up from germline, CDR1 is LGHNA and CDR2 is YNFKEQ. V lost 5 bases and J lost 3, with 25 bases in between. CDR3 size: 18 residues. Here the CDR3 DNA reads TGTGCCAGCAGCGAGGGACTGAACCCGGTTTCCGGAGAAGAGACCCAGTACTTC. Protein: CASSEGLNPVSGEETQYF.

DNA of the CDR3: TGTGCCAGCAGTGAATGGAGGGGGCGCACTGAAGCTTTCTTT. It specifies CASSEWRGRTEAFF. The chain employs TRBV2 and TRBJ1-1; 7 bases fit TRBD1. Trimming cost V 2 bases and J 4 bases; bases outside gene matches: 4. Germline CDR1 and CDR2: SNHLY and FYNNEI. The CDR3 consists of 14 residues.

The V call is TRBV18, the J call TRBJ2-7; perhaps TRBD1 as D (5 bases). CDR3 length: 14 residues. V gave up 3 bases and J gave up 3 bases, with 12 bases separating them. Germline V CDR1 and CDR2: KGHSH, LQKENI. The CDR3 sequence: CASSPNRQSYEQYF. Here the CDR3 DNA reads TGTGCCAGCTCACCTAACAGGCAAAGCTACGAGCAGTACTTC.

Comment on this clonotype: The junction departs from the called germline gene at one end, perhaps through a read error. This sequence joins TRBV25-1 and TRBJ2-7; no clear D. TRBJ2-5 matches the DNA end more closely, so the J call is doubtful. This CDR3 comprises 14 residues. Germline loops: CDR1 MGHDK, CDR2 SYGVNS. CDR3 region: CASREDVFQGTQYF. The CDR3 nucleotides are TGTGCCAGCAGGGAAGACGTATTCCAAGGGACCCAGTACTTC.

This clonotype was observed a handful of times. The V call is TRBV7-2, the J call TRBJ1-2; the match to TRBD1 covers 7 bases. The V gene end was trimmed by 3 bases and the J gene end by 1 base; junction bases not matched to a gene: 5. Germline V gives CDR1 SGHTA, CDR2 FQGNSA. The CDR3 has 15 amino acids. CDR3 sequence reads: CASSLETGFNYGYTF. The CDR3 DNA reads TGTGCCAGCAGCTTGGAGACAGGGTTTAACTATGGCTACACCTTC.

This clonotype was counted many times. The V gene is TRBV20-1, the J gene TRBJ2-7; the D gene is possibly TRBD1 (6 bases). The CDR3 consists of 12 residues. CDR1 is DFQATT and CDR2 is SNEGSKA in the germline V gene (reference sequence). DNA of the CDR3: TGCGCGGAACAGGGCACAACCTACGAGCAGTACTTC. Translating it yields CAEQGTTYEQYF.

The genes are TRBV7-9 and TRBJ1-1; 8 bases match TRBD1. With 2 bases clipped from V and 3 bases from J, the junction kept 14 bases outside the gene matches. Germline lookup yields CDR1 SEHNR and CDR2 FQNEAQ (reference sequence). The CDR3 is 18 amino acids. CDR3 DNA: TGTGCCAGCAGCTTATTTCCAGGGGGCGTCTGGCGCCACACTGAAGCTTTCTTT. Protein product: CASSLFPGGVWRHTEAFF.

This chain connects TRBV2 to TRBJ2-5, with D hard to call. CDR3 length equals 11 residues. Per germline, CDR1 SNHLY and CDR2 FYNNEI. Trimming took 8 bases from V and 2 from J, leaving 6 bases between them. The CDR3, as DNA: TGTGCCAGCGGTTCACAAGAGACCCAGTACTTC. Translating gives CASGSQETQYF.

The rearrangement joins TRBV3-1 to TRBJ1-1; 7 bases agree with TRBD1. The CDR3 has 14 residues. The junction had 2 bases not matched to a gene; V was cut back by 3 bases and J by 1 base. CDR1 LGHDT and CDR2 YNNKEL come from the germline V gene (reference sequence). The DNA for the CDR3 is TGTGCCAGCAGCCAGGGACAGCCGAACACTGAAGCTTTCTTT. The encoded protein is CASSQGQPNTEAFF.

This chain joins TRBV10-3 and TRBJ2-4; 11 positions agree with TRBD2. The CDR3 is made up of 15 amino acids. The V gene's germline CDR1 is ENHRY and CDR2 SYGVKD. J gave up 13 bases and V 3 bases, and 11 bases lay outside the gene matches. This CDR3 reads CAISELAGASFAQYF. CDR3 in DNA: TGTGCCATCAGTGAACTAGCGGGGGCTTCATTCGCCCAGTACTTC.

This CDR3 reads CASSWNSGSYEQYF. The CDR3 nucleotides read TGTGCCAGCAGCTGGAACAGTGGATCCTACGAGCAGTACTTC. The chain uses TRBV5-8 and TRBJ2-7, with D unclear. This CDR3 spans 14 amino acids. V was clipped by 3 bases and J by 1 base, with 11 bases between them. Germline CDR1 and CDR2: SGHTS and YDEGEE.

V is TRBV20-1 and J is TRBJ2-7; possible D gene TRBD2, 7 bases. The J call may not be correct, given that the DNA end is closer to TRBJ2-5. This CDR3 is 15 amino acids long. Looked up from germline, CDR1 is DFQATT and CDR2 is SNEGSKA (reference sequence). The CDR3 nucleotides read TGCAGTGCTAGAGATCCGTGGGCGGGGGCAGAGACCCAGTACTTC. It specifies CSARDPWAGAETQYF.

This clonotype has at least ten counts. The gene calls are TRBV27 and TRBJ2-7, with D possibly called TRBD1 or TRBD2 (5 bases each). The V end was cut by 8 bases, the J end by 2 bases, with 13 bases between. Germline V gene data show CDR1 as MNHEY and CDR2 as SMNVEV (reference sequence). The CDR3 length is 13 residues. CDR3 amino acids: CASCRDPTYEQYF. CDR3 DNA sequence: TGTGCCAGCTGCCGGGACCCGACCTACGAGCAGTACTTC.

This clonotype appeared many times. The chain recombines TRBV5-1 with TRBJ2-3, with 11 bases identical to TRBD2. Per the germline V gene, CDR1 is SGHRS and CDR2 is YFSETQ. The CDR3 sequence is 16 residues long. After removal of 2 bases from V and 2 bases from J, the junction contained 4 bases not matched to a gene. CDR3 DNA sequence: TGCGCCAGCAGCTTACTAGCGGGGGACTCCACAGATACGCAGTATTTT. This encodes CASSLLAGDSTDTQYF. Variable domain in full (rest from reference TRBV5-1 and TRBJ2-3): KAGVTQTPRYLIKTRGQQVTLSCSPISGHRSVSWYQQTPGQGLQFLFEYFSETQRNKGNFPGRFSGRQFSNSRSEMNVSTLELGDSALYLCASSLLAGDSTDTQYFGPGTRLTVL.

DNA of the CDR3: TGCAGTGCTCTTGGGGGAGGTTGGGGTTTCTTT. Translated, it gives CSALGGGWGFF. The chain is built from TRBV20-1 and TRBJ1-1; D may be TRBD1 (5 bases). The V and J ends lost 5 bases and 13 bases respectively, with 17 bases between them. The CDR3 totals 11 residues. Germline V gene lookup returns CDR1 DFQATT and CDR2 SNEGSKA (reference sequence).

As concerns this clonotype: A much bigger clone sits one base away, suggesting this may be a read error. This rearrangement joins TRBV29-1 to TRBJ2-3; 9 bases line up with TRBD2. Looked up from germline, CDR1 is SQVTM and CDR2 is ANQGSEA. This CDR3 is built from 13 residues. The CDR3, as DNA: TGCAGCGTTTCCGGGACTAGCACAGGTACGCAGTATTTT. Amino acid sequence: CSVSGTSTGTQYF.

J is TRBJ1-1 and V is TRBV19; D ambiguous. CDR1 LNHDA and CDR2 SQIVND come from the germline V gene (reference sequence). This CDR3 region has 14 residues. V lost 3 bases and J 4 bases, leaving 12 bases between the germline ends. The CDR3 DNA reads TGTGCCAGTAGTATTGGGCGACTGGGCACTGAAGCTTTCTTT. It specifies CASSIGRLGTEAFF.

The rearrangement links TRBV7-2 to TRBJ1-2, with a possible D match to TRBD1 (6 bases). The CDR3 loop spans 15 amino acids. Looked up from germline, CDR1 is SGHTA and CDR2 is FQGNSA. Trimming cost V 5 bases and J 2 bases, with 15 bases left between them. The CDR3 sequence is CASSPGQRLNYGYTF. Here the CDR3 DNA reads TGTGCCAGCAGCCCCGGACAGCGCCTGAACTATGGCTACACCTTC.

This chain uses TRBV28 with TRBJ2-7, with 7 nucleotides matching TRBD1. V was clipped by 4 bases and J by 4 bases; unmatched bases: 10. The CDR3 runs 15 residues. Germline lookup yields CDR1 MDHEN and CDR2 SYDVKM. CDR3: CASSSWDRNIYEQYF. In DNA, the CDR3 is TGTGCCAGCAGTTCCTGGGACAGAAACATATACGAGCAGTACTTC. The full variable domain, rest sourced from reference TRBV28 and TRBJ2-7, is DVKVTQSSRYLVKRTGEKVFLECVQDMDHENMFWYRQDPGLGLRLIYFSYDVKMKEKGDIPEGYSVSREKKERFSLILESASTNQTSMYLCASSSWDRNIYEQYFGPGTRLTVT.

This clonotype has only a few counts. The DNA of the CDR3 is TGCGCCAGCAGGGCGACAGGGCTCTTGAACACTGAAGCTTTCTTT. It encodes CASRATGLLNTEAFF. V is TRBV4-1 and J is TRBJ1-1, with TRBD1 matching 7 bases. V was clipped by 6 bases and J by 0 bases; unmatched bases: 7. From germline, CDR1 is MGHRA and CDR2 YSYEKL. The length of the CDR3 is 15 residues.